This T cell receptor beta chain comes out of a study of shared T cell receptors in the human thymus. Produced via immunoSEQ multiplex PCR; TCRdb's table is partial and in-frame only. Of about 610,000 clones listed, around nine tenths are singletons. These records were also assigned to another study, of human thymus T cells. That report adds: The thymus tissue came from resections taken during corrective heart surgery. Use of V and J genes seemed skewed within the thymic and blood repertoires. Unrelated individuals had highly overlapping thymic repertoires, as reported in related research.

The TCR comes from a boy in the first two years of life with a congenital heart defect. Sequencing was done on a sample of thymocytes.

The CDR3 sequence: CASSQSPYRGGITYEQYF. The CDR3 DNA sequence: TGCGCCAGCAGCCAAAGCCCTTACCGTGGAGGGATTACCTACGAGCAGTACTTC. This chain links TRBV4-3 with TRBJ2-7; D might be TRBD2 (6 bases). Deletions cut 2 bases from V and 2 bases from J, with 22 bases between. The V gene's germline CDR1 is LGHNA and CDR2 YSLEER. CDR3 size: 18 residues.